This T cell receptor beta chain was profiled in a study of T-cell reconstitution after alpha-beta-depleted transplantation in children. Germline values: CDR1 SGHRS, CDR2 YFSETQ. This CDR3 is built from 17 residues. V trimming: 0 bases; J trimming: 2 bases; junction bases outside the gene matches: 8. A TCRbeta library incorporating unique molecular identifiers was prepared. Via MiXCR, TCRdb re-called the PCR reads, giving one row per CDR3 protein. The data show under 250,000 distinct CDR3 sequences, with 20% to 30% seen just once and 4% to 6% held by the top ten. V usage is TRBV5-1 and J usage is TRBJ2-3; the match to TRBD2 covers 8 bases. This receptor was taken from a female patient aged 2-9 years who had a stem cell transplant for congenital amegakaryocytic thrombocytopenia, so the T cells may come from the graft donor. The sample consisted of PBMCs, mostly from graft donor cells, taken 360 days after TCRalphabeta/CD19-depleted stem cell transplant. CDR3 sequence (DNA): TGCGCCAGCAGCTTGGCCGGGAGCGGGGGACCCACAGATACGCAGTATTTT. The encoded protein is CASSLAGSGGPTDTQYF.